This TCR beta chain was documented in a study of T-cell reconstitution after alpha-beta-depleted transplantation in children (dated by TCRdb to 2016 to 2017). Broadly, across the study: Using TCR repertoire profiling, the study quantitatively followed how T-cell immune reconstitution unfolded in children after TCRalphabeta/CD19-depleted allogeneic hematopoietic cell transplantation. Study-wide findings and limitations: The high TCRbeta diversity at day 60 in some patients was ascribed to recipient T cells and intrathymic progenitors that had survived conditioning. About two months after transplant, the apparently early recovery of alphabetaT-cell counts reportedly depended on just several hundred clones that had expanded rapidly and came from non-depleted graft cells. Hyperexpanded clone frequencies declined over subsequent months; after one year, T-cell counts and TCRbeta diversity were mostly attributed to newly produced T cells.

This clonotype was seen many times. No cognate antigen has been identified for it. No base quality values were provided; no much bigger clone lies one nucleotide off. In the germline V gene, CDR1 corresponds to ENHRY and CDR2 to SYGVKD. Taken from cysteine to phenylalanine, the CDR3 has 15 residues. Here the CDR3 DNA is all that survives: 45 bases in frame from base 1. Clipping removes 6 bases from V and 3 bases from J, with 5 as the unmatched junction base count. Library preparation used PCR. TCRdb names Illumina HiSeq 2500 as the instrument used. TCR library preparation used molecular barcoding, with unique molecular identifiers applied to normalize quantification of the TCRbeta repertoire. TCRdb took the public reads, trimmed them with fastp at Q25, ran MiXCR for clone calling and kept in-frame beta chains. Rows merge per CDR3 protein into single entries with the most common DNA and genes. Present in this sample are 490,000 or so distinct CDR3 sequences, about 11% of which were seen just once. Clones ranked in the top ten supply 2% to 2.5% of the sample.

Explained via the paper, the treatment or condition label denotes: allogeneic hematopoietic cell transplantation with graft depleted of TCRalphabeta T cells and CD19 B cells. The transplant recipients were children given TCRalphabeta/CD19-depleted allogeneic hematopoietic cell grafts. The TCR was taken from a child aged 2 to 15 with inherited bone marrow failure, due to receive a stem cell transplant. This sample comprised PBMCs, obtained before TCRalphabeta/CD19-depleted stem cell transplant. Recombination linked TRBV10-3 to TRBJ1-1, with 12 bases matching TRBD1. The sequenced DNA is TGTGCCATCAGGCCGGGACAGGGGGCATACACTGAAGCTTTCTTT. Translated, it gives CAIRPGQGAYTEAFF.